These 14 T cell receptor beta chains were all obtained from the same sample, sequenced in a study of T cell repertoires in cytomegalovirus infection (dated by TCRdb to about 2019). TCRdb names Illumina HiSeq 1500 as the instrument used. TCRdb trimmed public reads at Q25 via fastp, called clones via MiXCR and kept in-frame beta chains. Identical CDR3 protein sequences are pooled into one entry, listed with their most common genes and DNA. In this sample the table shows roughly 630,000 distinct CDR3 sequences, roughly 26% of which occur a single time. Clones ranked in the top ten supply roughly 8% of the sample. Sequences were obtained from CD8+ T cells from PBMCs. The receptors stem from a human donor in good health (CMV status not recorded). Some clones in this sample may be carry-over from other donors' samples.

This rearrangement joins TRBV20-1 to TRBJ2-7; 7 positions agree with TRBD2. Germline CDR1 and CDR2: DFQATT and SNEGSKA (reference sequence). V shed 1 base, J shed 2 bases, and the junction held 5 bases outside the gene matches. The CDR3 is 14 residues long. The CDR3 DNA follows: TGCAGTGCTAGAGCGTTGGCGGGGGCCTACGAGCAGTACGTC. It encodes CSARALAGAYEQYV.

The gene calls are TRBV4-1 and TRBJ2-7, with 9 positions matching TRBD1. Per germline, CDR1 MGHRA and CDR2 YSYEKL. The CDR3 sequence is 14 residues long. The CDR3 loop reads CASNQGTGSYEQYV. In DNA form, the CDR3 reads TGCGCCAGCAACCAAGGGACAGGGTCCTACGAGCAGTACGTC.

This clonotype was seen only a few times. The chain has TRBV29-1 and TRBJ2-5; possibly TRBD2 for D (5 bases). Per germline, CDR1 SQVTM and CDR2 ANQGSEA. The CDR3 has 12 residues. V was shortened by 0 bases and J by 5 bases, with 7 bases between the two germline ends. In DNA, the CDR3 is TGCAGCGTTGAAGAAGGCGGGGAGACCCAGTACTTC. It translates to CSVEEGGETQYF.

V and J are TRBV12-5 and TRBJ2-7; D perhaps matches TRBD1 (6 bases). Trimming cost V 0 bases and J 3 bases, with 24 bases left between them. CDR3 length: 19 amino acids. Germline V gene lookup returns CDR1 LGHNT and CDR2 FRNRAP. This CDR3 is CASGLVRGAGALTLYEQYF. CDR3 DNA: TGTGCTAGTGGTTTGGTACGGGGAGCAGGGGCCCTAACTCTCTACGAGCAGTACTTC.

The V call is TRBV2, the J call TRBJ2-1; the D gene is possibly TRBD1 (7 bases). V was shortened by 10 bases and J by 8 bases, with 18 bases between the two germline ends. Germline V CDR1 and CDR2: SNHLY, FYNNEI. The CDR3 extends over 13 amino acids. The CDR3 sequence: CATPSVRGDEQFF. The CDR3 DNA reads as TGTGCCACCCCATCGGTCAGGGGGGATGAGCAGTTCTTC. The variable domain in full, with the rest retrieved from reference TRBV2 and TRBJ2-1, is EPEVTQTPSHQVTQMGQEVILRCVPISNHLYFYWYRQILGQKVEFLVSFYNNEISEKSEIFDDQFSVERPDGSNFTLKIRSTKLEDSAMYFCATPSVRGDEQFFGPGTRLTVL.

The V and J genes are TRBV12-5 and TRBJ2-7; 7 bases fit TRBD1. The CDR3 is 16 amino acids. Germline V gene sequence: CDR1 LGHNT, CDR2 FRNRAP. V was pared by 3 bases and J by 3 bases, with 11 bases of the junction left unmatched. The CDR3 DNA is TGTGCTAGTGGTTTTGGTAAACCGGGACAGAGCTACGAGCAGTACTTC. This translates into CASGFGKPGQSYEQYF.

This clonotype has just a few counts. The V gene is TRBV28, the J gene TRBJ2-2; 10 bases map to TRBD2. The ends lost 2 bases at V and 3 bases at J; junction bases unmatched: 9. CDR3 length: 18 amino acids. Germline V gene sequence: CDR1 MDHEN, CDR2 SYDVKM. CDR3 sequence reads: CASSLTSGASTDTGELFF. The DNA of the CDR3 is TGTGCCAGCAGTTTAACTAGCGGGGCCTCTACGGACACCGGGGAGCTGTTTTTT.

There are many counts of this clonotype. The V gene is TRBV7-2, the J gene TRBJ1-4; possible D gene TRBD1, 6 bases. Trimming removed 3 bases at V and 2 bases at J, with 10 bases between. The CDR3 covers 15 residues. Germline CDR1 reads SGHTA; CDR2 reads FQGNSA. The CDR3, as DNA: TGTGCCAGCAGCTTCAGGGGATATACTAATGAAAAACTGTTTTTT. Protein: CASSFRGYTNEKLFF.

This clonotype was recorded many times. V usage is TRBV25-1 and J usage is TRBJ2-7; 10 positions match TRBD1. The CDR3 runs 15 residues. CDR1 and CDR2 (germline): MGHDK, SYGVNS. V dropped 4 bases and J dropped 1; count of bases not matched to a gene: 4. CDR3 sequence: CASSGGTGESYEQYV. The CDR3 nucleotides are TGTGCCAGCAGTGGCGGGACAGGGGAGTCCTACGAGCAGTACGTC.

This clonotype appeared many times. The V call is TRBV14, the J call TRBJ1-2, with 8 bases aligning to TRBD1. The CDR3 totals 15 residues. Unmatched junction bases numbered 8, after V lost 3 bases and J lost 5 bases. The V gene's germline CDR1 is SGHDN and CDR2 FVKESK. CDR3 in amino acids: CASSHGQGLLYGYTF. The CDR3 DNA reads as TGTGCCAGCAGCCACGGACAGGGACTTTTGTATGGCTACACCTTC.

This clonotype showed up many times. This sequence joins TRBV6-2 or TRBV6-3 and TRBJ2-7, with a tentative D call TRBD2 (6 bases). The CDR3 totals 15 residues. The germline V gene encodes CDR1 MNHEY and CDR2 SVGEGT. Trimming stripped 9 bases from V and 6 bases from J, with 24 bases between. In nucleotides, the CDR3 is TGTGCCAGTTCTATGAGAGGTAGCGGATTTCGCGAGCAGTACGTC. Translation: CASSMRGSGFREQYV.

V is TRBV6-5 and J is TRBJ1-2; perhaps TRBD1 as D (5 bases). The CDR3 length is 14 residues. Germline V gene data show CDR1 as MNHEY and CDR2 as SVGAGI. Deletions cut 1 base from V and 5 bases from J, with 11 bases between. CDR3 amino acids: CASSYLGGGYGYTF. The CDR3, as DNA: TGTGCCAGCAGTTACTTGGGGGGAGGGTATGGCTACACCTTC.

This clonotype was observed many times. V gene TRBV12-3 or TRBV12-4 combines with J gene TRBJ2-1; TRBD2 matches at 7 bases. The V segment lost 7 bases and the J segment 8 bases; nucleotides outside the gene matches: 11. The CDR3 length is 14 residues. The CDR3 loop reads CASTMGGEPDEQFF. The CDR3 DNA is TGTGCCAGCACCATGGGGGGGGAACCGGATGAGCAGTTCTTC.

The rearrangement uses TRBV5-1 and TRBJ2-2; D is perhaps TRBD1 (6 bases). Germline V lookup: CDR1 SGHRS, CDR2 YFSETQ. V was cut by 6 bases and J by 6 bases, with 30 bases left in between. This CDR3 is built from 19 residues. The CDR3 DNA reads TGCGCCAGCAACCTATTGCCTACAGGGATAATTGGGACGGCCGGGGAGCTGTTTTTT. Its translation is CASNLLPTGIIGTAGELFF.